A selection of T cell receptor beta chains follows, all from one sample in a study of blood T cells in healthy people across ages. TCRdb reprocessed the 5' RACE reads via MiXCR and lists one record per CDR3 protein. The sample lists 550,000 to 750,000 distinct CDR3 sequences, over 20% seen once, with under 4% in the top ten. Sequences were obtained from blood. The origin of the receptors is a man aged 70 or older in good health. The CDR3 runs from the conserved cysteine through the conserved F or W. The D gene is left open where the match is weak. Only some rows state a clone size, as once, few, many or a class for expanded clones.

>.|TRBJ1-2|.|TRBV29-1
TGCAGCGTATCTTCCGACGCTAACTATGGCTACACCTTC
CSVSSDANYGYTF
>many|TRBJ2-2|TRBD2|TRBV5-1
TGCGCCAGCAGCTCACCGACTAGCGGGAGGGGAAACACCGGGGAGCTGTTTTTT
CASSSPTSGRGNTGELFF
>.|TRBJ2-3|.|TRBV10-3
TGTGCCATCAGTGAGTATACAGATACGCAGTATTTT
CAISEYTDTQYF
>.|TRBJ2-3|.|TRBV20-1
TGCAGTGCTAGAGTAGGCGGAACTAGCACAGATACGCAGTATTTT
CSARVGGTSTDTQYF
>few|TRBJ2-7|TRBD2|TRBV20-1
TGCAGTGCCACCCTTAGCGGGGTTCCCCACGAGCAGTACTTC
CSATLSGVPHEQYF
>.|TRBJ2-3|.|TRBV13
TGTGCCAGCAGCGGTGGACTCTACCCCCCAGATACGCAGTATTTT
CASSGGLYPPDTQYF
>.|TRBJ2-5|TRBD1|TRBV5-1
TGCGCCAGCAGCTCCCAGGGACAGGGCGACGAGACCCAGTACTTC
CASSSQGQGDETQYF
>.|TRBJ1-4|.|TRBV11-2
TGTGCCAGCAGCTTAGGAGCCAGCACAGGCAAAGAAAAACTGTTTTTT
CASSLGASTGKEKLFF
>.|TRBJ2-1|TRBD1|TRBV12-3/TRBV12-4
TGTGCCAGCAGTCCGCCGGGACAGGGGGCCAATGAGCAGTTCTTC
CASSPPGQGANEQFF
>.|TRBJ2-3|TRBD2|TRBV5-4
TGTGCCAGCAGCCACGGGCCTGCGGGAGTTGGAGATACGCAGTATTTT
CASSHGPAGVGDTQYF
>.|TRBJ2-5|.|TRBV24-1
TGTGCCACCAGTGATAGGGGGGCCCAAGAGACCCAGTACTTC
CATSDRGAQETQYF
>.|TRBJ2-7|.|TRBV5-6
TGTGCCAGCAGCGCTGGACACCTGCCCTACGAGCAGTACTTC
CASSAGHLPYEQYF
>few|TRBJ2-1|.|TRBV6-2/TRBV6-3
TGTGCCAGCAGTTACGGGGCTATGGGGGGTGTCGATGAGCAGTTCTTC
CASSYGAMGGVDEQFF
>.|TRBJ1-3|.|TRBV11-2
TGTGCCAGCAGCCGGAGGGGCGGGGACTCTGGAAACACCATATATTTT
CASSRRGGDSGNTIYF
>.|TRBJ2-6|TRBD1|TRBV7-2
TGTGCCAGCAGCATCCGGGACAGGGGGCTTGGGGCCAACGTCCTGACTTTC
CASSIRDRGLGANVLTF
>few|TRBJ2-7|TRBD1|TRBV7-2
TGTGCCAGCAGTTCCGTGGGAGGACAGGGATACGAGCAGTACTTC
CASSSVGGQGYEQYF
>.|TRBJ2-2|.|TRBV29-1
TGCAGCGTTGAATCAGGGGTGAACACCGGGGAGCTGTTTTTT
CSVESGVNTGELFF
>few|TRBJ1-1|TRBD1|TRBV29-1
TGCAGCGTTACCGGGACAGGGGGTATGAACACTGAAGCTTTCTTT
CSVTGTGGMNTEAFF
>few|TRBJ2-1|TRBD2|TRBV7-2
TGTGCCAGCAGCTTCCCAACTAGCGGGAGAGGTGAGCAGTTCTTC
CASSFPTSGRGEQFF
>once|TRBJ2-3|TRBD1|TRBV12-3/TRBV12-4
TGTGCCAGCAGTTTAGGGACAGGGGGCACAGATACGCAGTATTTT
CASSLGTGGTDTQYF
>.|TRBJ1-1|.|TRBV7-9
TGTGCCAGCAGGAAAGAGACAGGGAACACTGAAGCTTTCTTT
CASRKETGNTEAFF
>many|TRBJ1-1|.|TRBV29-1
TGCAGCGTTGGACGGATGAACACTGAAGCTTTCTTT
CSVGRMNTEAFF
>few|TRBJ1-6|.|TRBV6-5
TGTGCCAGCAGTTACGACCGGGATTCACCCCTCCACTTT
CASSYDRDSPLHF
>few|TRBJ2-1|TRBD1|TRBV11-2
TGTGCCAGCAGCTTCGGGACAGGTGCCTACAATGAGCAGTTCTTC
CASSFGTGAYNEQFF
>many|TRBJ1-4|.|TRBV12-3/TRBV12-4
TGTGCCAGCAGCTTAGCGGCTCATCGGGGTGAAAAACTGTTTTTT
CASSLAAHRGEKLFF
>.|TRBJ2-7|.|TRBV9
TGTGCCAGCAGCGGGGGGATGGCCTACGAGCAGTACTTC
CASSGGMAYEQYF
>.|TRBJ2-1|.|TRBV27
TGTGCCAGCAGTTTATCCGTTCTCCTGGGCAATGAGCAGTTCTTC
CASSLSVLLGNEQFF
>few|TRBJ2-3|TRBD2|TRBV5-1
TGCGCCAGCAGCTCCTCTAGCGGGAGTTCGGATACGCAGTATTTT
CASSSSSGSSDTQYF
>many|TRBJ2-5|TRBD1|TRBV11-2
TGTGCCAGCAGTCATCGGACGGGACAGGGGGCCAGAGAGACCCAGTACTTC
CASSHRTGQGARETQYF
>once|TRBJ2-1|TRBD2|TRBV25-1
TGTGCCAGCAGTGTTCCTAGCGGGATAGATGGCCGCTCCTACAATGAGCAGTTCTTC
CASSVPSGIDGRSYNEQFF
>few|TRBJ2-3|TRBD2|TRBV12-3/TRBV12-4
TGTGCCAGCAGCTTCGGGACTAGCGGGAGGGCAGATACGCAGTATTTT
CASSFGTSGRADTQYF
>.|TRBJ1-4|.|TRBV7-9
TGTGCCAGCAGCCCCCGGGGACCGGAACATGAAAAACTGTTTTTT
CASSPRGPEHEKLFF
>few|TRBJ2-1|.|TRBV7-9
TGTGCCAGCAGCTTATCGGGGGGCAAGATTGGGTTCTTC
CASSLSGGKIGFF
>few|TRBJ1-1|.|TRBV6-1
TGTGCCAGCAGTGAAGGGAGCACGAACACTGAAGCTTTCTTT
CASSEGSTNTEAFF
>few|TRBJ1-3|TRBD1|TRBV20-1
TGCAGTGCTAGAGACTCAAGGGCAGGGGGGACTGGAAACACCATATATTTT
CSARDSRAGGTGNTIYF
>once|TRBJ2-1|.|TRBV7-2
TGTGCCAGCAGCCCTAGAGGAACGGGGGCCTGGCAGTTCTTC
CASSPRGTGAWQFF
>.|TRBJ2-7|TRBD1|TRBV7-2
TGTGCCAGCAGCTTTGACAGGGGGGCCTACGAGCAGTACTTC
CASSFDRGAYEQYF
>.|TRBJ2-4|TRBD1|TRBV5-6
TGTGCCAGCAGCTTGGGGATGGACAGGGCCGACAAAAACATTCAGTACTTC
CASSLGMDRADKNIQYF
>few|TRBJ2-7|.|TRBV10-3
TGTGCCATCAGCTCCCGAACTCACGAGCAGTACTTC
CAISSRTHEQYF
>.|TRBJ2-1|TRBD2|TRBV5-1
TGCGCCAGCGGCCCGACTAGCGGAAACAATGAGCAGTTCTTC
CASGPTSGNNEQFF
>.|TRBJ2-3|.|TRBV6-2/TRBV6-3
TGTGCCAGCAGAGACGGGACGGGAATTAATACGCAGTATTTT
CASRDGTGINTQYF
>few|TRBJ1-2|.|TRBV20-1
TGCAGTGTTTTATCCAATTTGAACTATGGCTACACCTTC
CSVLSNLNYGYTF
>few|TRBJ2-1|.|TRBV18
TGTGCCAGCTCAGCCGGAGGATCTGAGCAGTTCTTC
CASSAGGSEQFF
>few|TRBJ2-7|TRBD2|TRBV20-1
TGCAGTGCTAGGAACCCCGGGACTAGCGGGGGTCCCTACGAGCAGTACTTC
CSARNPGTSGGPYEQYF
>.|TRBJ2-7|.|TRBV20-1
TGCAGTGCTAGAGAGGGCACCTACTACGAGCAGTACTTC
CSAREGTYYEQYF
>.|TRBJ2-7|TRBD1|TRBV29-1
TGCAGCGTTGCCAGGGGGCCCTACGAGCAGTACTTC
CSVARGPYEQYF
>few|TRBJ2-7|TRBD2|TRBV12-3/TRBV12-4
TGTGCCAGCAGTTTTATAGCGGGAGCCCTATCCGTCGAGCAGTACTTC
CASSFIAGALSVEQYF
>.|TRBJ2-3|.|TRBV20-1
TGCAGTGCTAGAGATATAAGCGGAGCAGCGGATATGCAGTATTTT
CSARDISGAADMQYF
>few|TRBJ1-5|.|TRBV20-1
TGCAGTGCTAGAGAGCAGGGCAGAAGCAATCAGCCCCAGCATTTT
CSAREQGRSNQPQHF
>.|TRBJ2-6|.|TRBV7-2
TGTGCCAGCAGCTTTAGTCCTAGCCGCGGGGCCAACGTCCTGACTTTC
CASSFSPSRGANVLTF
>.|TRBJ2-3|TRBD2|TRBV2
TGTGCCAGCAGTCCGCCCTCTAGCGGGAAGGGGGCAGATACGCAGTATTTT
CASSPPSSGKGADTQYF
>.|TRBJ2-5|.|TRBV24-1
TGTGCCACCAGTCCAAAGGAGACCCAGTACTTC
CATSPKETQYF
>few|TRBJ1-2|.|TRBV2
TGTGCCAGCAGTGAACAATACAGGGTGAACTATGGCTACACCTTC
CASSEQYRVNYGYTF